This T cell receptor beta chain appears in the sequencing data of a study of blood T cell repertoires in COVID-19. Produced via immunoSEQ multiplex PCR; TCRdb's table is partial and in-frame only. The repertoire holds 220,000 or so clones, with about 93% as singletons. There are 12 residues in the CDR3. The V end was cut by 4 bases, the J end by 7 bases, with 14 bases between. Per germline, CDR1 SQVTM and CDR2 ANQGSEA. The sample consisted of peripheral blood. The J gene is TRBJ2-7, the V gene TRBV29-1; D unclear. The TCR was taken from a man in his sixties with COVID-19, enrolled during active disease. The CDR3 DNA is TGCAGCGTTGTGGGCACCTTGACAGAGCAGTACTTC. It specifies CSVVGTLTEQYF.